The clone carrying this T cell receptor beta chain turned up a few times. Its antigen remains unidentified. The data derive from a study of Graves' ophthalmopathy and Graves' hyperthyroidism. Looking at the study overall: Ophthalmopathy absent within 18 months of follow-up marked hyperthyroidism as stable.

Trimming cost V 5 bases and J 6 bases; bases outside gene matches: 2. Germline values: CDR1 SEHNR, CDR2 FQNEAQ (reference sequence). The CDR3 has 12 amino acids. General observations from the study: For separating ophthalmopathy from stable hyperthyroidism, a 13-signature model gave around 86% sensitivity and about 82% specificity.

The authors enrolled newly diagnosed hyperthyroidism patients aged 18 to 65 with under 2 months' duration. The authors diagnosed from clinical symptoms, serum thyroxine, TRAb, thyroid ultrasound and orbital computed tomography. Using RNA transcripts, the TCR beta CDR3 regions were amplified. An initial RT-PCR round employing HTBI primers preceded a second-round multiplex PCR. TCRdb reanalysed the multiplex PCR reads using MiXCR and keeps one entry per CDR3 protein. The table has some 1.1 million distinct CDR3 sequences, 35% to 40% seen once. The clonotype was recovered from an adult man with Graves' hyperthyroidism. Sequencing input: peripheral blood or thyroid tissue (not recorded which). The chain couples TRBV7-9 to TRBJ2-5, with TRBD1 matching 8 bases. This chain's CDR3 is CASSQGAQTQYF. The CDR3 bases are TGTGCCAGCAGCCAGGGGGCACAGACCCAGTACTTC.